This T cell receptor beta chain came from a study of blood T cells in healthy people across ages. Per germline, CDR1 SEHNR and CDR2 FQNEAQ (reference sequence). Trimming left V 5 bases short and J 3 bases short, with 11 bases between. This CDR3 is 13 amino acids long. Findings and limits, study-wide: In these data, TCR beta diversity tracked strongly with naive T cell percentage.

Of note for this clonotype: Its antigen is not identified.

The authors isolated at least 6 million PBMCs per sample. A second PCR, run for about 7 to 11 cycles, used a sample-barcoded 5' primer plus a J-beta primer mix. Each CDR3 protein gets one entry after TCRdb re-called the 5' RACE reads with MiXCR. Of about a million distinct CDR3 sequences in the sample, 35% to 40% were seen once. This clonotype originated in a man aged 18 to 29 in good health. The chain recombines TRBV7-9 with TRBJ2-7, with D possibly matching TRBD1 (5 bases). Sequencing used blood. The CDR3 loop is CASSTTEYYEQYF. In DNA, the CDR3 is TGTGCCAGCAGCACGACAGAGTACTACGAGCAGTACTTC.